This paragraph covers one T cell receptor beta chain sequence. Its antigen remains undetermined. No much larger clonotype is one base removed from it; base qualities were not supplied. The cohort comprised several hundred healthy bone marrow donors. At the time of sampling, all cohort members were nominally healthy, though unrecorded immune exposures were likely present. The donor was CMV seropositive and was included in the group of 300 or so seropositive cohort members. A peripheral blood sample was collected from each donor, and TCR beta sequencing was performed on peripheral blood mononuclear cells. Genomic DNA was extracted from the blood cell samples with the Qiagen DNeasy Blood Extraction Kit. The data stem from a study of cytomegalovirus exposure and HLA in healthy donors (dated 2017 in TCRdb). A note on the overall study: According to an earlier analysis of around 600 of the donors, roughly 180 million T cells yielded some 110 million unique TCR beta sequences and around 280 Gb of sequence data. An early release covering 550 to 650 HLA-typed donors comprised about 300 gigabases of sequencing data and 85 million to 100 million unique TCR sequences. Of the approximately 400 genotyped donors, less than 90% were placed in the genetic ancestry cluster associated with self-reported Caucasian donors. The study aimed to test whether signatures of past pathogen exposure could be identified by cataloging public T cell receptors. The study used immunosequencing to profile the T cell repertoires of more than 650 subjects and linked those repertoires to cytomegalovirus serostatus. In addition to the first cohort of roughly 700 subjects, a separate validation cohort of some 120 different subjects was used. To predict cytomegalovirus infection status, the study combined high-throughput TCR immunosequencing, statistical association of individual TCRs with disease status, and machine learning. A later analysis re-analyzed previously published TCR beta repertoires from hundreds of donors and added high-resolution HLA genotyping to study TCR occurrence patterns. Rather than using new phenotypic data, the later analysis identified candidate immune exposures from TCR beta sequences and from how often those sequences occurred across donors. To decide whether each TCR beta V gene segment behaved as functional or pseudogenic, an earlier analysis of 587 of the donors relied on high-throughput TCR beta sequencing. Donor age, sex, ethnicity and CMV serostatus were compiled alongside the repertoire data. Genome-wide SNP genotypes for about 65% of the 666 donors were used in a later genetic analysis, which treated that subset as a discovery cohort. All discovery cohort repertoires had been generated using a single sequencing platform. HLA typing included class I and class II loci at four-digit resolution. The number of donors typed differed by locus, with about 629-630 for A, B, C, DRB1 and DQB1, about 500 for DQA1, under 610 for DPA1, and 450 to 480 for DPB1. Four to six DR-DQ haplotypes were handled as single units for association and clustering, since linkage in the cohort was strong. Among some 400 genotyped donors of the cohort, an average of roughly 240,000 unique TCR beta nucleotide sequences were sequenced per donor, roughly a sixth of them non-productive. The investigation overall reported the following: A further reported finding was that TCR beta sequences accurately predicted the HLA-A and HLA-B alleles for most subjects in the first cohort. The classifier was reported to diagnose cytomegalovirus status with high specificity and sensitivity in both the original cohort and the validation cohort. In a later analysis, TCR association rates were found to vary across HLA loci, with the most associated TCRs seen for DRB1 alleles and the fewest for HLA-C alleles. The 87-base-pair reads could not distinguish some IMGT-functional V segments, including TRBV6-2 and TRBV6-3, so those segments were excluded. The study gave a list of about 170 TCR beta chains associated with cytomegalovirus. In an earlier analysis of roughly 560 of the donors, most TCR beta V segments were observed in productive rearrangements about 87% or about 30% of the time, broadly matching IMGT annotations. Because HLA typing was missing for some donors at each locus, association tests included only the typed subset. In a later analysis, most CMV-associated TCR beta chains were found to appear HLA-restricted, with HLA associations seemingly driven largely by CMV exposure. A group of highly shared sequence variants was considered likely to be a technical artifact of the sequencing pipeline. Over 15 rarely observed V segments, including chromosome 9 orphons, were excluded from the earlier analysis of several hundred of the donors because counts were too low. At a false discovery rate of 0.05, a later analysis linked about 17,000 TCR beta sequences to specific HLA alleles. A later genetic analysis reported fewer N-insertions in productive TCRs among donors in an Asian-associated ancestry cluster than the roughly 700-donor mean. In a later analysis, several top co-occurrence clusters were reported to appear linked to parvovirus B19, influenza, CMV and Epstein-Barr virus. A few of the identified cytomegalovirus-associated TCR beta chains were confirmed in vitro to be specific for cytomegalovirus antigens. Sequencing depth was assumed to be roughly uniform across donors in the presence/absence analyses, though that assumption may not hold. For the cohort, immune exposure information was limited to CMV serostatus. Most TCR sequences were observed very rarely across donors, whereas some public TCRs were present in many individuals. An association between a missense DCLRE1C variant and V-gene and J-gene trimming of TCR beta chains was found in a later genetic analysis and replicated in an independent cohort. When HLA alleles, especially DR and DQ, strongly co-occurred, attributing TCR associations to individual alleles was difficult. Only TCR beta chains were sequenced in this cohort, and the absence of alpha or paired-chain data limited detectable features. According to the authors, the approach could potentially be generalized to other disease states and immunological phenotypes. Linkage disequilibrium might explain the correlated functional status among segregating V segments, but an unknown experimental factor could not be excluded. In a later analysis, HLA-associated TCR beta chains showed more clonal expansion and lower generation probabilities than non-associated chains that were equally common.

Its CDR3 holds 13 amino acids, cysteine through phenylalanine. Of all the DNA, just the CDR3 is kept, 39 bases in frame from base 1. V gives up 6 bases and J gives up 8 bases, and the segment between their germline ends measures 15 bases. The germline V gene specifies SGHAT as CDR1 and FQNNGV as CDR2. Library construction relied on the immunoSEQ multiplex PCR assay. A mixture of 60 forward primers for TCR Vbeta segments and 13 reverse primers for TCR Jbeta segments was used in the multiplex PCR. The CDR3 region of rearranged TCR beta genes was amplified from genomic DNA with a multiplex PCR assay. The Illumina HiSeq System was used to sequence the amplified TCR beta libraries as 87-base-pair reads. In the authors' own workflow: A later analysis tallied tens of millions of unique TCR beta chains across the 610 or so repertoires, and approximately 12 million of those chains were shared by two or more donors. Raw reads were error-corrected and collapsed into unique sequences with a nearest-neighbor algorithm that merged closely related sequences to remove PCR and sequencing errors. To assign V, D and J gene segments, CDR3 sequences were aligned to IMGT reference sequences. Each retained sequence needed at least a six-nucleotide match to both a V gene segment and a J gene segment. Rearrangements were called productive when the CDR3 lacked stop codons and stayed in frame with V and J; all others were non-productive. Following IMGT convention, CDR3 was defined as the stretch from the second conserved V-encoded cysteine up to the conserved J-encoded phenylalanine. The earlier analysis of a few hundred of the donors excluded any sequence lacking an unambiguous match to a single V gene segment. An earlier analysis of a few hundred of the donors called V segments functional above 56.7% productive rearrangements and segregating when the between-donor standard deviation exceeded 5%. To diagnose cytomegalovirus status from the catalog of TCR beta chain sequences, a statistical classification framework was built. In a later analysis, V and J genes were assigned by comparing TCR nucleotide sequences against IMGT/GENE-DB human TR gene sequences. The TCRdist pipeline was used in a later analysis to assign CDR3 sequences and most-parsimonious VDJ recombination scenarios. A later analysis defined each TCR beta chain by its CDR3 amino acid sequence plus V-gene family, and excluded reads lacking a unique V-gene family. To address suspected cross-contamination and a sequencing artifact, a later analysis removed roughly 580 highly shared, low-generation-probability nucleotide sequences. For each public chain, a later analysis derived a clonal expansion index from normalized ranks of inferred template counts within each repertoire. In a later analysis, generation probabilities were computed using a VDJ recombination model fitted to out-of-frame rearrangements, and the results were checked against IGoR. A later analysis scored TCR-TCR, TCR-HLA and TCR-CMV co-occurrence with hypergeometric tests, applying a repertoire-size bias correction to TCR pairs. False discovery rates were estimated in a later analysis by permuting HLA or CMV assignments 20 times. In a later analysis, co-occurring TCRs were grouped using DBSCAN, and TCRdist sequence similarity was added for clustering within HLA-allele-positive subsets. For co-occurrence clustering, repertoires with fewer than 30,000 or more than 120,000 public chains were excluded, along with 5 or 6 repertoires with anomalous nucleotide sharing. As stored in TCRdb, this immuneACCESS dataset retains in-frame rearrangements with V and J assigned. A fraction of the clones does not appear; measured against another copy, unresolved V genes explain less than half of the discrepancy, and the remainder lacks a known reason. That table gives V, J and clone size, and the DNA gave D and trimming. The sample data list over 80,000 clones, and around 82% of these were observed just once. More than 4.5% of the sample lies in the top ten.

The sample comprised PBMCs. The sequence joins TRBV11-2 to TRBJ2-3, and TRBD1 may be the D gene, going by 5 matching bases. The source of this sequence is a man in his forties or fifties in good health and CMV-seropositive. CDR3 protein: CASRAMGPGTQYF. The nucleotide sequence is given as TGTGCCAGCAGGGCTATGGGGCCGGGTACGCAGTATTTT.